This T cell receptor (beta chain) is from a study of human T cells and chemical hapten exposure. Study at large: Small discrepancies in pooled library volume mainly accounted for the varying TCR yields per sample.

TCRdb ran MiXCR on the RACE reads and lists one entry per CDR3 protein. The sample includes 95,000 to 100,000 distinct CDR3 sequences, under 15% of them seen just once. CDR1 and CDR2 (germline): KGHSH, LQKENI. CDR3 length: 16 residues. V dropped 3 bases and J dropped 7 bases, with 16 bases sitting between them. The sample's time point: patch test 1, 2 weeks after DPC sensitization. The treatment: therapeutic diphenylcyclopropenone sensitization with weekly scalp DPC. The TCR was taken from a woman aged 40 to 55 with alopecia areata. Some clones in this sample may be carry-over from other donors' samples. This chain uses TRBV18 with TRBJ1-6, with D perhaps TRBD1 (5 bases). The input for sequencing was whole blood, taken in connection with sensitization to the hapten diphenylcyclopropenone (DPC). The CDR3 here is CASSPTVPAENSPLHF. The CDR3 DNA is TGTGCCAGCTCACCGACAGTGCCGGCCGAGAATTCACCCCTCCACTTT.